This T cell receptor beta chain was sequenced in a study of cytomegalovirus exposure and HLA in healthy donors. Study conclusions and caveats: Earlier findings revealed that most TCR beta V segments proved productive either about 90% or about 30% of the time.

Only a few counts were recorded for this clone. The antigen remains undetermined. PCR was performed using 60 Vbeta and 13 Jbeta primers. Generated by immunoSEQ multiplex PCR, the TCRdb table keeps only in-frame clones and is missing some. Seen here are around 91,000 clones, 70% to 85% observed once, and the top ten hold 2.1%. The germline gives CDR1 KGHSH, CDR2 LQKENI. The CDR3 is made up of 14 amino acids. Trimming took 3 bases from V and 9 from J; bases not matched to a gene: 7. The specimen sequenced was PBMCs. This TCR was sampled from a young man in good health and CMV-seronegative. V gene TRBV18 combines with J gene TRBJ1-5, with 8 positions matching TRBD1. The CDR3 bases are TGTGCCAGCTCACCCCCTGGGACAGGACGGCCCCAGCATTTT. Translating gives CASSPPGTGRPQHF. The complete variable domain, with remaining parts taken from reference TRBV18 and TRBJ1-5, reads NAGVMQNPRHLVRRRGQEARLRCSPMKGHSHVYWYRQLPEEGLKFMVYLQKENIIDESGMPKERFSAEFPKEGPSILRIQQVVRGDSAAYFCASSPPGTGRPQHFGDGTRLSIL.